The entry that follows covers one TCR beta chain sequence. This entry comes from a study of T cells in localized non-small cell lung cancer. Some clones are missing from TCRdb's copy, which holds only in-frame ones; the method was immunoSEQ multiplex PCR. This sample carries around 64,000 clones, 70% to 90% of them seen once, and the ten largest clones take 22%. The CDR3 loop spans 18 amino acids. V lost 3 bases to trimming and J lost 0 bases, with 15 bases between them. Germline V CDR1 and CDR2: MDHEN, SYDVKM. This chain connects TRBV28 to TRBJ2-6; D is perhaps TRBD2 (5 bases). This clonotype was obtained from a man between 40 and 69 years old with stage I squamous cell lung carcinoma. The specimen was peripheral blood, collected before any cancer treatment. CDR3 coding DNA: TGTGCCAGCAGTTTGGGCCTAGCTCGCCCCTCTGGGGCCAACGTCCTGACTTTC. This sequence encodes CASSLGLARPSGANVLTF.